This T cell receptor beta chain is from a study of T cells after posttransplantation cyclophosphamide. Treatment was busulfan-fludarabine conditioning, a marrow graft, and cyclophosphamide on days +3 and +4. Some clones are missing from TCRdb's copy, which holds only in-frame ones; the method was immunoSEQ multiplex PCR. The sample contains thousands of clones, none of them singletons. The CDR3 runs 15 residues. CDR1 and CDR2 (germline): SGHDT, YYEEEE. Trimming removed 2 bases at V and 4 bases at J, with 14 bases between. The sequenced sample was PBMCs, obtained after allogeneic stem cell transplant with posttransplant cyclophosphamide. The chain couples TRBV5-6 to TRBJ2-3; weak D call: TRBD1 (6 bases). The TCR comes from a male patient in his 50s who received an allogeneic stem cell transplant from an unrelated donor, was CMV-positive, and had acute GVHD only. Some T cells may be transferred from the graft donor. CDR3 nucleotide sequence: TGTGCCAGCAGCTTAGGGCAGGGACATCCAGATACGCAGTATTTT. It yields the protein CASSLGQGHPDTQYF.